The entry below describes one T cell receptor beta chain. As yet, its antigen is unknown. Amplification used 60 Vbeta primers and 13 Jbeta primers. Method: immunoSEQ multiplex PCR; TCRdb's copy keeps in-frame clones and lacks some. Seen here are around 180,000 clones, about three quarters observed once, and the top ten hold roughly 1.6%. Those who donated were healthy bone marrow donors. The data stem from a study of cytomegalovirus exposure and HLA in healthy donors. Study overall: An earlier analysis identified 117 million unique TCR beta sequences in approximately 170 million T cells. Study-level points and caveats: Researchers reportedly found TCR beta sequences accurately predicted most subjects' HLA-A and HLA-B alleles.

This CDR3 has 15 amino acids. In germline, CDR1 is SGHDT, CDR2 YYEEEE. The trim removed 0 bases at V and 7 bases at J, leaving 7 bases unmatched. The clonotype was recovered from a girl aged 5 to 17 in good health and CMV-seronegative. The material sequenced was PBMCs. The gene calls are TRBV5-6 and TRBJ2-1, with TRBD2 matching 7 bases. The CDR3: CASSLEVRGENEQFF. The CDR3 DNA sequence: TGTGCCAGCAGCTTGGAGGTTCGGGGGGAGAATGAGCAGTTCTTC.